This T cell receptor (beta chain) was documented in a study of molecular identifiers for immune sequencing clone quantification. As for the study in general: Five aliquots were made in replicates from the RNA of roughly 21,000 or 96,000 naive CD8 cells, and four were sequenced. Whole-study findings and limits: Over 98% of effector molecules, but under 1% in naive cells, were held by clones with more than 20 RNA copies.

The table lists this clonotype with many counts. Its antigen is not identified. CDR3 length: 14 amino acids. The germline V gene has CDR1 SGHTA and CDR2 FQGNSA. Trimming pared 2 bases from V and 6 bases from J, leaving 12 bases between. For bulk TCR libraries, previously described methods and listed TCR primers were used. TCRdb passed the PCR reads through MiXCR, listing each CDR3 protein once. This sample yields about 320,000 distinct CDR3 sequences, of which roughly 24% are seen a single time; 0.65% to 0.75% belongs to the top ten. The V gene is TRBV7-2, the J gene TRBJ2-3; D gene ambiguous. The TCR originated in a human donor in good health. Some libraries in this study had Jurkat cell RNA spiked in. Source material: naive CD8+ T cells from blood, with Jurkat cell RNA spiked in. Subset described: FACS-sorted CD8+CD4-CCR7+CD45RA+ naive T cells. CDR3 nucleotide sequence: TGTGCCAGCAGCTTATTGCGGCAGGCCGATACGCAGTATTTT. It codes for CASSLLRQADTQYF.